Presented here are 5 T cell receptor beta chains from one specimen sequenced in a study of cytomegalovirus exposure and HLA in healthy donors. 60 Vbeta and 13 Jbeta primers were used in PCR. The table came from immunoSEQ multiplex PCR; TCRdb's copy has only in-frame clones and leaves some out. The table for this sample gives 160,000 or so clones. Material: PBMCs. These receptors were obtained from a man aged 25-45 years in good health and CMV-seronegative.

The chain recombines TRBV28 with TRBJ1-5, with a possible D match to TRBD1 (6 bases). V dropped 2 bases and J dropped 6 bases, with 14 bases sitting between them. Germline lookup yields CDR1 MDHEN and CDR2 SYDVKM. There are 15 residues in the CDR3. This CDR3 is CASSLRGLGAQPQHF. The CDR3, as DNA: TGTGCCAGCAGTTTAAGGGGTTTGGGGGCTCAGCCCCAGCATTTT.

The chain employs TRBV11-2 and TRBJ1-5; possibly TRBD1 for D (5 bases). V shed 4 bases and J shed 7 bases, with 26 bases lying between them. Germline-derived CDR1 and CDR2 are SGHAT and FQNNGV. This CDR3 is built from 18 residues. The CDR3 coding sequence is TGTGCCAGCAGCTCATTAGGCATCGTCGGGGGGGTAAGCCAGCCCCAGCATTTT. Its protein is CASSSLGIVGGVSQPQHF.

The CDR3 DNA sequence: TGTGCCAGCACTCCAGGGGGGCTGGCCTATGGCTACACCTTC. It yields the protein CASTPGGLAYGYTF. V gene TRBV28 combines with J gene TRBJ1-2; 7 nucleotides align to TRBD1. This CDR3 region has 14 residues. Germline CDR1 MDHEN, CDR2 SYDVKM. J gave up 4 bases and V 7 bases, and 9 bases lay outside the gene matches.

This chain connects TRBV11-2 to TRBJ1-5, with D perhaps TRBD1 (5 bases). The CDR3 sequence is 14 residues long. Trimming shortened V by 3 bases and J by 8 bases, and 14 bases separated the two germline ends. Germline V gives CDR1 SGHAT, CDR2 FQNNGV. The CDR3 DNA sequence: TGTGCCAGCAGCTTGAATCTGGGGGGAGAGCCCCAGCATTTT. Translating gives CASSLNLGGEPQHF.

In regard to this clone: This specimen includes other DNA sequences encoding the same CDR3. The V and J genes are TRBV5-1 and TRBJ1-1; D is undetermined. Germline CDR1 reads SGHRS; CDR2 reads YFSETQ. The V end was cut by 0 bases, the J end by 0 bases, with 6 bases between. The CDR3 is 14 residues long. CDR3 amino acids: CASSLGALNTEAFF. The DNA of the CDR3 is TGCGCCAGCAGCTTGGGAGCATTGAACACTGAAGCTTTCTTT.